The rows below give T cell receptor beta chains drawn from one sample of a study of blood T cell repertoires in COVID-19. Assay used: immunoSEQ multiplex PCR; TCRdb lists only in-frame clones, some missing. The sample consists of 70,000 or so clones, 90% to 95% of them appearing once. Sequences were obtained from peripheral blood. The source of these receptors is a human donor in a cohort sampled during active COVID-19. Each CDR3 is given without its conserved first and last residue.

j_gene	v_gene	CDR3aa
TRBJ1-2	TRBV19	ASSGQIYGYT
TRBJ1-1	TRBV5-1	ASSLGYKDRETEAF
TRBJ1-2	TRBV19	ASSTLESSNYGYT
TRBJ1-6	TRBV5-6	ASSLPGGNSPLH
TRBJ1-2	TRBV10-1	ARDREKYGYT
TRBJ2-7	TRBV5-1	ASSLTGGEQY
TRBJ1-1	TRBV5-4	ASSLTGTMNTEAF
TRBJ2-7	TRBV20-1	SARQGWEQY
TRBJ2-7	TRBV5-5	ASSSHPGLAGEQY
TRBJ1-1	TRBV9	ASSVDKYTEAF
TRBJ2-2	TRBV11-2	ASSLVYGGSTGELF
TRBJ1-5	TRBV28	ASMELLRDRNQPQH
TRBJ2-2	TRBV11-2	ASSPLTGTSTGELF
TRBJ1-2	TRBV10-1	ASSESQGRGYT
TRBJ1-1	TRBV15	ATSRTRDSTEAF
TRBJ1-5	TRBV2	ASSEAMSNQPQH
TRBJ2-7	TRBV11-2	ASSKSGTSSYEQY
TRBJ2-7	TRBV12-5	ASPRERSPNEQY
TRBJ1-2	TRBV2	ASRSGAGVPSNYGYT
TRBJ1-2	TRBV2	ARRQGGDGYT
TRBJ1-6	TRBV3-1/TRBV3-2	ASSQDQGLDNSPLH
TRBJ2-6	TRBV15	ATSTPGANVLT
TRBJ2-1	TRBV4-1	ASSQEGLAGGNNEQF